This T cell receptor (beta chain) originates from a study of T cells after posttransplantation cyclophosphamide. Sequencing was performed with immunoSEQ multiplex PCR; in TCRdb, only in-frame clones are kept and a portion is missing. Of 10,000 to 12,000 clones in the sample, about 95% were seen once. To note about this clone: Its target is not known.

Whole-study results and caveats: Tissue-infiltrating T cells from skin or gut overlapped little with blood T cells. Donor-recipient repertoire similarity was low at 1-2 months, rising over year one. After PTCy, TRB diversity resembled that of CNI/methotrexate controls.

Germline V gene data show CDR1 as MGHRA and CDR2 as YSYEKL. V lost 3 bases and J 3 bases, leaving 15 bases between the germline ends. The CDR3 has 16 residues. Cells defined as naive were viable CD3+CD4+ or CD3+CD8+ and CCR7+CD45RA+CD45RO-CD95-CD27+CD28+. The source is a young man in good health and a related stem cell transplant donor. The sample comprised naive CD8+ T cells sorted from PBMCs. V gene TRBV4-1 combines with J gene TRBJ1-5; D not certain. The CDR3 DNA sequence: TGCGCCAGCAGCCAGAGTGGGCAGGTGTTCAATCAGCCCCAGCATTTT. Translating gives CASSQSGQVFNQPQHF.